This T cell receptor (beta chain) was identified in a study of cytomegalovirus exposure and HLA in healthy donors (dated 2017 in TCRdb). About the investigation overall: According to an earlier analysis of 587 of the donors, 150 million to 200 million T cells yielded roughly 110 million unique TCR beta sequences and about 300 Gb of sequence data. Every discovery cohort repertoire had been produced on one sequencing platform. Among the roughly 370 genotyped donors, around 81% belonged to the genetic ancestry cluster associated with self-reported Caucasian donors. Class I and class II HLA loci were covered by the typing at four-digit resolution. Alongside the repertoire data, information on donor age, sex, ethnicity and CMV serostatus was compiled. The study aimed to test whether signatures of past pathogen exposure could be identified by cataloging public T cell receptors. In addition to the first cohort of roughly 670 subjects, a separate validation cohort of 120 different subjects was used. The number of typed donors differed by locus: about 620-640 for A, B, C, DRB1 and DQB1; some 540 for DQA1; roughly 600 for DPA1; and some 470 for DPB1. To predict cytomegalovirus infection status, the study brought together high-throughput TCR immunosequencing, statistical association of individual TCRs with disease status, and machine learning. About 330 gigabases of sequencing data and roughly 81 million unique TCR sequences made up an early release that covered roughly 670 HLA-typed donors. An earlier analysis of several hundred of the donors applied high-throughput TCR beta sequencing to assess whether each TCR beta V gene segment acted as functional or pseudogenic. To study patterns of TCR occurrence, a later analysis re-analyzed previously published TCR beta repertoires from 600 to 750 donors and added high-resolution HLA genotyping. A later genetic analysis used genome-wide SNP genotypes for about 60% of the roughly 670 donors, treating that subset as a discovery cohort. Using immunosequencing, the study profiled T cell repertoires from 666 subjects and related those repertoires to cytomegalovirus serostatus. On average, around 230,000 unique TCR beta nucleotide sequences were sequenced per donor among a few hundred genotyped donors of the cohort, with 15% to 20% of those sequences being non-productive. Several DR-DQ haplotypes were treated as single units for association and clustering because of strong linkage in the cohort. The later analysis used no new phenotypic data to find candidate immune exposures, relying instead on TCR beta sequences and their occurrence across donors. Summary of the overall study and its limitations: According to a later analysis, TCR association rates differed among HLA loci, with DRB1 alleles showing the most associated TCRs and HLA-C alleles showing the fewest. Some IMGT-functional V segments, including TRBV6-2 and TRBV6-3, could not be distinguished by the 87-base-pair reads and were therefore excluded. Roughly uniform sequencing depth across donors was assumed in presence/absence analyses, although this assumption may not hold. According to a later analysis, most CMV-associated TCR beta chains appeared to be HLA-restricted, and the HLA associations seemed to be driven largely by CMV exposure. A later analysis reported that several top co-occurrence clusters appeared linked to parvovirus B19, influenza, CMV and Epstein-Barr virus. Correlated functional status among segregating V segments might reflect linkage disequilibrium, but an unknown experimental factor could not be ruled out. Cytomegalovirus status was reported to be diagnosed by the classifier with high specificity and sensitivity in both the original and validation cohorts. In this cohort, only TCR beta chains were sequenced, and detectable features were limited by the absence of alpha or paired-chain data. A few of the identified cytomegalovirus-associated TCR beta chains were confirmed in vitro to be specific for cytomegalovirus antigens. Because counts were too low, seventeen rarely observed V segments, including chromosome 9 orphons, were excluded from the earlier analysis of 587 of the donors. Immune exposure information for the cohort was limited to CMV serostatus. According to the authors, the approach could potentially be generalized to other disease states and immunological phenotypes. V-gene and J-gene trimming of TCR beta chains was associated with a missense DCLRE1C variant in a later genetic analysis, and the association was replicated in an independent cohort. A later genetic analysis reported fewer N-insertions in productive TCRs among donors in an Asian-associated ancestry cluster than the roughly 670-donor mean. Broadly in line with IMGT annotations, most TCR beta V segments showed up in productive rearrangements about 87% or about 30% of the time in an earlier analysis of approximately 640 of the donors. Compared with equally common non-associated chains, HLA-associated TCR beta chains in a later analysis were more clonally expanded and had lower generation probabilities. The study listed 164 TCR beta chains as associated with cytomegalovirus. Across donors, most TCR sequences were observed very rarely, whereas some public TCRs were present in many individuals. Because some donors lacked HLA typing at each locus, the association tests relied only on the typed subset. A further reported finding was that TCR beta sequences accurately predicted the HLA-A and HLA-B alleles for most subjects in the first cohort. At a false discovery rate of 0.05, a later analysis linked some 18,000 TCR beta sequences to specific HLA alleles. Assigning TCR associations to individual alleles was difficult when HLA alleles, especially DR and DQ, strongly co-occurred. The sequencing pipeline was judged likely to have produced a cluster of highly shared sequence variants as a technical artifact.

A remark on this clone: This receptor's antigen is unknown. Base quality data are lacking; no much larger clone is found one base away.

There are 15 amino acids in the CDR3, from cysteine to phenylalanine inclusive. The DNA shown is the 45-base CDR3, in frame from base 1. As encoded in the germline V gene, CDR1 is SGHAT while CDR2 is FQNNGV. Here V drops 5 bases and J drops 8 bases, and the junction holds 8 bases not matched to any gene. Libraries were built with the immunoSEQ multiplex PCR assay. For the multiplex PCR, a mixture combining 60 forward primers for TCR Vbeta segments and 13 reverse primers for TCR Jbeta segments was used. Amplification of the CDR3 region of rearranged TCR beta genes was performed with a multiplex PCR assay on genomic DNA. The amplified TCR beta libraries were sequenced on the Illumina HiSeq System as 87-base-pair reads. Under the source paper's analysis protocol: A later analysis tallied 80 million to 95 million unique TCR beta chains across the 666 repertoires, and about 10 million of those chains were shared by two or more donors. A nearest-neighbor algorithm error-corrected the raw reads and collapsed the reads into unique sequences, merging closely related sequences to remove PCR and sequencing errors. CDR3 sequences were aligned to IMGT reference sequences to assign V, D and J gene segments. For a sequence to be retained, at least a six-nucleotide match to both a V gene segment and a J gene segment was required. Rearrangements were classified as productive when the CDR3 lacked stop codons and remained in frame with V and J, and all other rearrangements were classified as non-productive. Following IMGT convention, CDR3 was defined as the stretch from the second conserved V-encoded cysteine up to the conserved J-encoded phenylalanine. The earlier analysis of about 610 of the donors excluded any sequence lacking an unambiguous match to a single V gene segment. An earlier analysis of over 450 of the donors classified V segments as functional when productive rearrangements were above 56.7% and as segregating when the standard deviation between donors was above 5%. To diagnose cytomegalovirus status from the catalog of TCR beta chain sequences, a statistical classification framework was built. In a later analysis, V and J genes were assigned by comparing TCR nucleotide sequences against IMGT/GENE-DB human TR gene sequences. In a later analysis, CDR3 sequences and most-parsimonious VDJ recombination scenarios were assigned using the TCRdist pipeline. A later analysis defined each TCR beta chain by its CDR3 amino acid sequence plus V-gene family, and excluded reads lacking a unique V-gene family. In a later analysis, approximately 590 highly shared, low-generation-probability nucleotide sequences were removed to address suspected cross-contamination and a sequencing artifact. In a later analysis, a clonal expansion index for each public chain was calculated from normalized within-repertoire ranks of inferred template counts. In a later analysis, generation probabilities were computed using a VDJ recombination model fitted to out-of-frame rearrangements, and the results were checked against IGoR. In a later analysis, TCR-TCR, TCR-HLA and TCR-CMV co-occurrence was scored with hypergeometric tests, and a repertoire-size bias correction was applied to TCR pairs. To estimate false discovery rates, a later analysis permuted the HLA or CMV assignments 20 times. A later analysis grouped co-occurring TCRs with DBSCAN, adding TCRdist sequence similarity when clustering within HLA-allele-positive subsets. Repertoires with fewer than 30,000 or more than 120,000 public chains, plus five repertoires with anomalous nucleotide sharing, were excluded from co-occurrence clustering. TCRdb's version of the immuneACCESS table is confined to in-frame rearrangements and falls short of the full clone set. An unresolved V gene accounts for under half of the shortfall where checked; the remainder is of unknown origin. That table is the source of V, J and clone size, and D and trimming were worked out from the DNA. The sample records about 190,000 clones, around 75% of which are singletons. The ten largest make up around 6% of the sample.

The cohort was made up of approximately 670 healthy bone marrow donors. At the time of sampling, every cohort member was nominally healthy, though immune exposures that went unrecorded were likely present. The donor tested CMV seropositive and was one of the 289 seropositive cohort members. Every donor gave a peripheral blood sample, and the peripheral blood mononuclear cells from that sample were used for TCR beta sequencing. Genomic DNA extraction from the blood cell samples was performed with the Qiagen DNeasy Blood Extraction Kit. Sequenced material: PBMCs. This sequence originates from a woman in her 30s in good health and CMV-seropositive. Recombination connected TRBV11-2 to TRBJ1-4, and TRBD1 aligns with 10 junction nucleotides. The encoded CDR3 is CASSLRGTGVEKLFF. The nucleotide sequence reads as follows: TGTGCCAGCAGCCTCCGGGGGACAGGGGTAGAAAAACTGTTTTTT.